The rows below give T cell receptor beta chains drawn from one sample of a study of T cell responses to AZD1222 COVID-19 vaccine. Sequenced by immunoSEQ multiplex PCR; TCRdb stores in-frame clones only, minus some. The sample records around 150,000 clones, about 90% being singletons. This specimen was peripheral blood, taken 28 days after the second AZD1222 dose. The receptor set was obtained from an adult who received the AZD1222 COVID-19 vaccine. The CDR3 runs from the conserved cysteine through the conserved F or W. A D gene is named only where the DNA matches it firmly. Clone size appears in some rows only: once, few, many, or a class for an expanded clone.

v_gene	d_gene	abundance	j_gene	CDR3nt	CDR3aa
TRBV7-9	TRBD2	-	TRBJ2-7	TGTGCCAGCAGCTTGGGACTAGCGGGAGAAGTTTCCTACGAGCAGTACTTC	CASSLGLAGEVSYEQYF
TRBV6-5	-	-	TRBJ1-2	TGTGCCACCAAGGAGGACTATGGCTACACCTTC	CATKEDYGYTF
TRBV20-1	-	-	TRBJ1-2	TGCAGTGCTCCTAAGGGCCGTGGCTACACCTTC	CSAPKGRGYTF
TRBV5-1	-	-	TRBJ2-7	TGCGCCAGCAGCTCTACAGGAGTTGCCGAGCAGTACTTC	CASSSTGVAEQYF
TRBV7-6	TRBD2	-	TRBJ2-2	TGTGCCAGCAGAGGACTAGCGGGAGTTTCCGGGGAGCTGTTTTTT	CASRGLAGVSGELFF
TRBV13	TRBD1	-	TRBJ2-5	TGTGCCAGCAGCTGGGGGACAGGGGGCAGGGAGACCCAGTACTTC	CASSWGTGGRETQYF
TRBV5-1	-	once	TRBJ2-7	TGCGCCAGCAGCGGCCGGGGGATCTTAGGGGACGAGCAGTACTTC	CASSGRGILGDEQYF
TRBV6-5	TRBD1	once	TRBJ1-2	TGTGCCAGCAGTTACCGGGACAGGAGCTATGGCTACACCTTC	CASSYRDRSYGYTF
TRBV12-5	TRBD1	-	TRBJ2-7	TGTGCTAGTGGTTTCCAGGGACAGGCGGCATCCTACGAGCAGTACTTC	CASGFQGQAASYEQYF
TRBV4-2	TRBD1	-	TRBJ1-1	TGTGCCAGCAGCTCTATTGGACAGGGTGCTGAAGCTTTCTTT	CASSSIGQGAEAFF
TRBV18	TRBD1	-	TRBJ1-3	TGTGCCAGCTCTCCCCAGGGGGTTCACTCTGGAAACGCCATATATTTT	CASSPQGVHSGNAIYF
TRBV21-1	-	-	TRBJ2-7	TGTGCCAGCAATTCGGGGCAGGGGGCGTCGTACGAGCAGTACTTC	CASNSGQGASYEQYF